Listed below are T cell receptor beta chains from one sample, sequenced in a study of identical twins. TCRdb re-analysed the 5' RACE reads in MiXCR, keeping a single row per CDR3 protein. This repertoire shows hundreds of thousands of distinct CDR3 sequences, roughly 7.5% found once; its top ten account for around 5.4%. This sample also appeared in a second study, on yellow fever vaccine responses in identical twins.

Sequenced material: CD8+ T cells sorted from blood. Receptors were obtained from a woman younger than 30 in good health. CDR3s include the opening cysteine and the closing phenylalanine or tryptophan.

v_gene: TRBV6-1
j_gene: TRBJ2-7
CDR3aa: CASRTGQGTYEQYF

v_gene: TRBV5-1
j_gene: TRBJ2-2
CDR3aa: CASSFGLAGTGELFF

v_gene: TRBV4-1
j_gene: TRBJ1-3
CDR3aa: CASSQDGELGNTIYF

v_gene: TRBV7-7
j_gene: TRBJ2-2
CDR3aa: CASLVENTGELFF

v_gene: TRBV7-9
j_gene: TRBJ1-1
CDR3aa: CASSLVAGVNTEAFF

v_gene: TRBV2
j_gene: TRBJ2-1
CDR3aa: CASSELAGLYNEQFF

v_gene: TRBV29-1
j_gene: TRBJ1-2
CDR3aa: CSVEEAGDRTYGYTF

v_gene: TRBV16
j_gene: TRBJ2-1
CDR3aa: CAKADSYNEQFF

v_gene: TRBV3-1
j_gene: TRBJ1-2
CDR3aa: CASSQDEIRTNYGYTF

v_gene: TRBV2
j_gene: TRBJ2-5
CDR3aa: CASIAPGFQETQYF

v_gene: TRBV12-3/TRBV12-4
j_gene: TRBJ1-2
CDR3aa: CASTLQVQSGYGYTF

v_gene: TRBV6-5
j_gene: TRBJ1-1
CDR3aa: CASSYRVDTEAFF

v_gene: TRBV7-8
j_gene: TRBJ2-2
CDR3aa: CASSLAVLAGGPGNTGELFF

v_gene: TRBV6-1
j_gene: TRBJ2-3
CDR3aa: CASTELAGSAGTQYF

v_gene: TRBV2
j_gene: TRBJ2-1
CDR3aa: CASSEAGNYNEQFF

v_gene: TRBV9
j_gene: TRBJ2-5
CDR3aa: CASWRSMRQAQETQYF

v_gene: TRBV28
j_gene: TRBJ2-3
CDR3aa: CASSLTGLITDTQYF

v_gene: TRBV7-9
j_gene: TRBJ2-1
CDR3aa: CASSLEGGFYNEQFF

v_gene: TRBV7-9
j_gene: TRBJ2-2
CDR3aa: CASSFPSAQTGELFF

v_gene: TRBV4-1
j_gene: TRBJ2-1
CDR3aa: CASSQDNLQGRSQFF

v_gene: TRBV2
j_gene: TRBJ2-3
CDR3aa: CASRDFQGARDTQYF

v_gene: TRBV12-3/TRBV12-4
j_gene: TRBJ1-6
CDR3aa: CASSRGILVPFTSPLHF

v_gene: TRBV28
j_gene: TRBJ2-5
CDR3aa: CASSQTTEETQYF

v_gene: TRBV14
j_gene: TRBJ2-1
CDR3aa: CASSQVLWGTEQFF